This T cell receptor (beta chain) was sequenced for a study of blood T cell repertoires in COVID-19. As for the study in general: Samples came from the United States, Italy and Spain, spanning acute and convalescent COVID-19. PBMCs, B-cell-depleted T cells, or T cells were the source of the cDNA or gDNA that made up the material.

In the source study's methods: Amplification with reference gene primers provided the estimates of nucleated cell counts. Assay: immunoSEQ multiplex PCR; the TCRdb copy retains only in-frame clones and omits some. For V, J and clone size, that table is used; D and trimming come from the DNA. Of about 250,000 clones in the sample, roughly 84% were seen once. The specimen sequenced was peripheral blood. The TCR comes from a woman in her 40s who had recovered from COVID-19.

CDR3 DNA: TGTGCCAGTCACGGGACTAGCGGGGAGGAGCAGTACTTC. This codes for CASHGTSGEEQYF. The chain carries TRBV7-2 and TRBJ2-7, with 13 bases matching TRBD2. V was clipped by 9 bases and J by 7 bases; unmatched bases: 6. The germline CDR1 and CDR2 sequences are SGHTA and FQGNSA. CDR3 size: 13 residues.